This T cell receptor beta chain was profiled in a study of cytomegalovirus exposure and HLA in healthy donors. Germline V lookup: CDR1 WSHSY, CDR2 SAAADI. This CDR3 is built from 15 residues. V was clipped by 3 bases and J by 0 bases, with 9 bases between them. The PCR had 60 Vbeta and 13 Jbeta primers. Here immunoSEQ multiplex PCR was the method, and the copy in TCRdb shows in-frame clones only, minus some. The repertoire consists of around 130,000 clones, with around three quarters occurring once and the leading ten covering roughly 1.9%. The J gene is TRBJ1-5, the V gene TRBV10-2; the D is unclear. The sequence derives from a woman in her fifties or sixties in good health and CMV-seronegative. The sample taken for sequencing was PBMCs. CDR3 sequence (DNA): TGCGCCAGCAGTGACCAAACTCATAGCAATCAGCCCCAGCATTTT. This translates into CASSDQTHSNQPQHF.